This T cell receptor beta chain was recorded in a study of blood T cell repertoires in COVID-19. The V segment lost 3 bases and the J segment 2 bases; nucleotides outside the gene matches: 7. This CDR3 is built from 17 residues. Germline V CDR1 and CDR2: LNHDA, SQIVND (reference sequence). Sequenced by immunoSEQ multiplex PCR; TCRdb stores in-frame clones only, minus some. The table shows 150,000 to 200,000 clones, with 87% occurring only once. The gene calls are TRBV19 and TRBJ2-7; the match to TRBD2 covers 13 bases. The material sequenced was PBMCs or T cells enriched from blood (not recorded which). The origin of this receptor is a woman aged 25-40 years who had recovered from COVID-19. The CDR3 reads CASSIGLAGAITYEQYF. CDR3 DNA sequence: TGTGCCAGTAGTATTGGACTAGCGGGGGCGATAACCTACGAGCAGTACTTC.